These 9 T cell receptor beta chains came from one sample sequenced in a study of Graves' ophthalmopathy and Graves' hyperthyroidism. Amplification from RNA transcripts yielded the TCR beta CDR3 regions. HTBI primers served in a first-round RT-PCR, which a second-round multiplex PCR followed. Each CDR3 protein gets one entry after TCRdb re-called the multiplex PCR reads with MiXCR. The sample lists 650,000 to 900,000 distinct CDR3 sequences; roughly two fifths were seen once. The specimen was peripheral blood. The receptors here all came from an adult man with Graves' ophthalmopathy.

The J gene is TRBJ1-1, the V gene TRBV25-1; no reliable D call. Germline CDR1 is MGHDK and CDR2 is SYGVNS. The CDR3 has 17 amino acids. V was pared by 0 bases and J by 1 base, with 15 bases between. The CDR3 loop reads CASSEYGREEGNTEAFF. The CDR3 DNA is TGTGCCAGCAGTGAATACGGGCGGGAGGAGGGGAACACTGAAGCTTTCTTT.

The rearrangement links TRBV2 to TRBJ1-2, with TRBD1 as a possible D gene (6 bases). Trimming removed 5 bases at V and 3 bases at J, with 16 bases between. There are 15 residues in the CDR3. The germline V gene encodes CDR1 SNHLY and CDR2 FYNNEI. The CDR3 DNA reads TGTGCCAGCAGTTGGGGGGGGGCTTCGGACTATGGCTACACCTTC. Protein: CASSWGGASDYGYTF.

The chain recombines TRBV2 with TRBJ1-1; D uncertain. From germline, CDR1 is SNHLY and CDR2 FYNNEI. The CDR3 length is 13 residues. Trimming shortened V by 6 bases and J by 1 base, and 9 bases separated the two germline ends. The CDR3 coding sequence is TGTGCCAGCAGGAGCAGAGGGAACACTGAAGCTTTCTTT. Protein product: CASRSRGNTEAFF.

This clonotype was recorded many times. This chain joins TRBV28 and TRBJ2-7, with a tentative D call TRBD1 (6 bases). Trimming shortened V by 6 bases and J by 7 bases, and 16 bases separated the two germline ends. This CDR3 is built from 13 residues. The germline CDR1 and CDR2 sequences are MDHEN and SYDVKM. The CDR3 spells CASRDSAAREQYF. The CDR3 DNA is TGTGCCAGCAGGGACAGCGCGGCCAGGGAGCAGTACTTC.

The gene calls are TRBV25-1 and TRBJ2-2, with D possibly being TRBD1 or TRBD2 (5 bases each). This CDR3 comprises 14 residues. V lost 6 bases and J 9 bases, leaving 17 bases between the germline ends. Germline lookup yields CDR1 MGHDK and CDR2 SYGVNS. The DNA of the CDR3 is TGTGCCAGCAGGCGAATACCAGGGAGCCGGGAGCTGTTTTTT. It encodes CASRRIPGSRELFF.

The genes are TRBV10-3 and TRBJ1-2; tentative D call: TRBD1 (5 bases). The V gene lost 5 bases and the J gene lost 8 bases, with 18 bases spanning the gap. This CDR3 comprises 14 residues. Per germline, CDR1 ENHRY and CDR2 SYGVKD. In DNA, the CDR3 is TGTGCCATCAGTTACACGGGTCGAGGGGAGGGCTACACCTTC. This encodes CAISYTGRGEGYTF.

Ten or more counts support this clonotype. The V call is TRBV10-2, the J call TRBJ2-5, with D possibly matching TRBD1 (6 bases). Germline V gene lookup returns CDR1 WSHSY and CDR2 SAAADI. There are 12 residues in the CDR3. The V end was cut by 10 bases, the J end by 0 bases, with 9 bases between. CDR3 region: CATQGYQETQYF. CDR3 DNA sequence: TGCGCCACCCAGGGGTACCAAGAGACCCAGTACTTC.

The rearrangement uses TRBV5-1 and TRBJ2-7; 10 bases match TRBD1. The length of the CDR3 is 15 residues. Trimming took 0 bases from V and 6 from J; bases not matched to a gene: 6. Germline-derived CDR1 and CDR2 are SGHRS and YFSETQ. The DNA of the CDR3 is TGCGCCAGCAGCTTGGCTGCGGACAGGGGGGCCGAGCAGTACTTC. Translation gives CASSLAADRGAEQYF.

In its sample, this clonotype was seen many times. The V gene is TRBV7-3, the J gene TRBJ1-1, with 11 bases fitting TRBD1. V was clipped by 1 base and J by 3 bases; unmatched bases: 1. The CDR3 is 15 residues long. The germline V gene encodes CDR1 SGHTA and CDR2 FQGTGA. The CDR3 here is CASSLMGQGDTEAFF. CDR3 sequence (DNA): TGTGCCAGCAGCTTAATGGGACAGGGGGACACTGAAGCTTTCTTT. Full variable domain (missing parts from reference TRBV7-3 and TRBJ1-1): GAGVSQTPSNKVTEKGKYVELRCDPISGHTALYWYRQSLGQGPEFLIYFQGTGAADDSGLPNDRFFAVRPEGSVSTLKIQRTERGDSAVYLCASSLMGQGDTEAFFGQGTRLTVV.